This paragraph reports one TCR beta chain. The data were taken from a study of T cell responses to AZD1222 COVID-19 vaccine. Germline V gives CDR1 MNHNS, CDR2 SASEGT. There are 16 residues in the CDR3. Trimming at V came to 4 bases and at J to 5 bases, leaving 12 bases not matched to a gene. Data came from immunoSEQ multiplex PCR; TCRdb stores just in-frame clones and leaves some out. There are over 100,000 clones in the sample; 75% to 90% occur only once, and approximately 3.4% lies in the top ten. The source of this sequence is an adult in good health. This chain joins TRBV6-1 and TRBJ2-3, with 7 positions matching TRBD1. This specimen was peripheral blood, taken on day 0 of AZD1222 vaccination. CDR3 DNA: TGTGCCAGCAGTGGGAATGACAGGGAAGGAGGAGATACGCAGTATTTT. This encodes CASSGNDREGGDTQYF.